This TCR beta chain came from a study of vaccination and CD4 T cells after COVID-19. Study overall: Cultures acting as controls obtained a CEFX pool, an HIV-1 Nef pool, or no peptide.

Sequencing of the DNA from cultured CD4+ T cells was carried out with the Oncomine TCR Beta short-read assay. MiXCR was run by TCRdb on the PCR reads, yielding one entry per CDR3 protein. The data show around 11,000 distinct CDR3 sequences, approximately 62% seen once. As concerns this clonotype: The antigen is not known.

Treatment in this sample: approximately nine-day PBMC culture with coronavirus spike peptide pools or control peptides (ViraFEST assay). ViraFEST stimulated the growth of antigen-specific T cells using peptide pools and subsequently profiled their TCRs by sequencing. The PCR-positive dates, March through December 2020, came before the US Alpha, Beta and Delta variants. The ends were cut back, 1 base at V and 2 bases at J, with 14 bases in the middle. CDR3 length: 17 amino acids. Germline V gene data show CDR1 as LNHDA and CDR2 as SQIVND (reference sequence). The chain uses TRBV19 and TRBJ2-2; D is uncertain. Sequenced: CD4+ T cells from blood, cultured in vitro. The clonotype originates from a human donor who had recovered from COVID-19. The CDR3: CASSIGFGQTNTGELFF. CDR3 nucleotides: TGTGCCAGTAGTATAGGTTTTGGGCAGACTAACACCGGGGAGCTGTTTTTT.